The 11 T cell receptor beta chains below were found in one sample sequenced in a study of cytomegalovirus exposure and HLA in healthy donors. Researchers ran the PCR with 60 Vbeta and 13 Jbeta primers. Clones were read by immunoSEQ multiplex PCR, and TCRdb kept only the in-frame ones, dropping some. The sample shows about 220,000 clones, less than 85% of them seen only once. The sample comprised PBMCs. All receptors come from a man younger than 35 in good health and CMV-seronegative.

The chain uses TRBV27 and TRBJ1-2; D perhaps matches TRBD1 (5 bases). V was clipped by 5 bases and J by 9 bases, with 13 bases between them. This CDR3 spans 12 amino acids. The germline V gene encodes CDR1 MNHEY and CDR2 SMNVEV (reference sequence). The CDR3, as DNA: TGTGCCAGCAGTCTTCAGGGTTCTCGCTACACCTTC. Protein: CASSLQGSRYTF.

This clone was counted between two and nine times. The V gene is TRBV6-1, the J gene TRBJ1-5; unclear D gene. Germline lookup yields CDR1 MNHNS and CDR2 SASEGT. CDR3 length equals 18 residues. V was clipped by 0 bases and J by 3 bases, with 18 bases between them. CDR3 DNA sequence: TGTGCCAGCAGTGAAGCGCTTGAGGCAGATATTGACAATCAGCCCCAGCATTTT. Translated: CASSEALEADIDNQPQHF.

The chain recombines TRBV9 with TRBJ1-1; TRBD1 might be the D (5 bases). The CDR3 runs to 13 residues. The V end lost 7 bases, the J end lost 4 bases, and 14 bases lay between the germline ends. Germline V gives CDR1 SGDLS, CDR2 YYNGEE. This CDR3 is CASGVGGRTEAFF. Written as DNA, the CDR3 is TGTGCCAGCGGGGTCGGGGGACGCACTGAAGCTTTCTTT.

This clone turned up a few times. The chain employs TRBV7-6 and TRBJ2-7; 7 bases line up with TRBD2. V dropped 4 bases and J dropped 0; count of bases not matched to a gene: 15. Germline V gives CDR1 SGHVS, CDR2 FNYEAQ. This CDR3 spans 18 amino acids. The CDR3 here is CASSSPRNVAGSSYEQYF. The CDR3 DNA reads TGTGCCAGCAGCTCCCCCCGTAATGTAGCGGGCAGCTCCTACGAGCAGTACTTC.

The V gene is TRBV27, the J gene TRBJ1-2; no clear D gene. V was trimmed by 2 bases and J by 5 bases, leaving 9 bases between them. Germline loops: CDR1 MNHEY, CDR2 SMNVEV (reference sequence). The CDR3 is made up of 13 amino acids. CDR3 amino acids: CASSLKSGYGYTF. The CDR3 region has the DNA TGTGCCAGCAGTTTAAAATCGGGTTATGGCTACACCTTC.

This clone turned up a few times. The genes are TRBV6-1 and TRBJ1-5; the D gene is possibly TRBD1 (6 bases). The CDR3 is 14 residues long. Germline V gene data show CDR1 as MNHNS and CDR2 as SASEGT. V lost 10 bases and J 2 bases, leaving 15 bases between the germline ends. CDR3 nucleotide sequence: TGTGCCATCTTCGGGGGGCAACGCAATCAGCCCCAGCATTTT. Protein product: CAIFGGQRNQPQHF.

The chain employs TRBV5-1 and TRBJ2-7, with 8 bases that match TRBD1. This CDR3 has 14 residues. Germline values: CDR1 SGHRS, CDR2 YFSETQ. The trim removed 4 bases at V and 1 base at J, leaving 4 bases unmatched. The CDR3 coding sequence is TGCGCCAGCAGCCCTCGGACAGGGTCCTACGAGCAGTACTTC. Protein sequence: CASSPRTGSYEQYF.

The rearrangement uses TRBV28 and TRBJ2-1, with TRBD2 identical over 11 bases. This CDR3 is 16 amino acids long. J was trimmed by 5 bases and V by 4 bases; bases with no gene match: 7. Germline CDR1 MDHEN, CDR2 SYDVKM. DNA of the CDR3: TGTGCCAGCAGTTCAAAGACTAGCGGGGCCCACAATGAGCAGTTCTTC. Protein product: CASSSKTSGAHNEQFF.

This clone was found once. The DNA of the CDR3 is TGTGCCAGCTCACCCCTAGGGGTCTCGTGGGAGCAGTACTTC. This gives the protein CASSPLGVSWEQYF. The rearrangement links TRBV18 to TRBJ2-7; D perhaps matches TRBD1 (5 bases). Per germline, CDR1 KGHSH and CDR2 LQKENI. Trimming pared 3 bases from V and 7 bases from J, leaving 16 bases between. This CDR3 is 14 amino acids long.

The chain joins TRBV2 to TRBJ2-1, with 9 bases aligning to TRBD2. Trimming cost V 7 bases and J 9 bases; bases outside gene matches: 10. From germline, CDR1 is SNHLY and CDR2 FYNNEI. The CDR3 is 14 amino acids. The DNA for the CDR3 is TGTGCCAGCATGGACATAGCGGGAGCTAGTGAGCAGTTCTTC. It specifies CASMDIAGASEQFF.

The chain has TRBV7-8 and TRBJ1-1; D uncertain. Trimming took 5 bases from V and 1 from J, leaving 17 bases between them. The germline V gene encodes CDR1 SGHVS and CDR2 FQNEAQ. This CDR3 is built from 16 residues. The CDR3 coding sequence is TGTGCCAGCAGCGCGACGGTGGGAGGAACGAACACTGAAGCTTTCTTT. It specifies CASSATVGGTNTEAFF.